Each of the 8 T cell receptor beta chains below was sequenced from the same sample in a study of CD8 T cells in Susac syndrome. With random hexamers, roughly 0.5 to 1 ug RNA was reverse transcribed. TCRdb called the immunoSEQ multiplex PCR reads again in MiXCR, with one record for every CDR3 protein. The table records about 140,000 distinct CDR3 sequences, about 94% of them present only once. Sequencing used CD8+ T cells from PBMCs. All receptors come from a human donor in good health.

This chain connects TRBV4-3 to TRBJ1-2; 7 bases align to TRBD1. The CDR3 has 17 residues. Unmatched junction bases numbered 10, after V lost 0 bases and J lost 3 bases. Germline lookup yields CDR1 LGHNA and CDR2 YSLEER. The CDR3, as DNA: TGCGCCAGCAGCCAAGATTTTCCAGGGGGTTCCTACTATGGCTACACCTTC. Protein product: CASSQDFPGGSYYGYTF.

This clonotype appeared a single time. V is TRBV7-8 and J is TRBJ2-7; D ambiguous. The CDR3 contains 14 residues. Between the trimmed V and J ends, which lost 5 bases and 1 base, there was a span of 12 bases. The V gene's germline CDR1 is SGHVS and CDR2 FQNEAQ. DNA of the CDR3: TGTGCCAGCAGCAATTTGGGTCCATCCTACGAGCAGTACTTC. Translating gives CASSNLGPSYEQYF. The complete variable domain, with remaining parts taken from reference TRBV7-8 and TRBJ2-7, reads GAGVSQSPRYKVAKRGQDVALRCDPISGHVSLFWYQQALGQGPEFLTYFQNEAQLDKSGLPSDRFFAERPEGSVSTLKIQRTQQEDSAVYLCASSNLGPSYEQYFGPGTRLTVT.

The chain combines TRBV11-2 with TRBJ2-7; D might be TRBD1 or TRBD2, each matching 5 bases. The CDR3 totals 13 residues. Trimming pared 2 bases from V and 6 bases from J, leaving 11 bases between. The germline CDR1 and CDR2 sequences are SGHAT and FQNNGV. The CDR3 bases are TGTGCCAGCAGCTTACTCACGAGGGGCGAGCAGTACTTC. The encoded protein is CASSLLTRGEQYF.

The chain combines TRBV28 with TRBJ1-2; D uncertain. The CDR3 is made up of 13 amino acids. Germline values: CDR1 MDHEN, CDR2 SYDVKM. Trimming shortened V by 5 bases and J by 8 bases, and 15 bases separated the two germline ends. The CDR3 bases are TGTGCCAGCAGTGCCGAAACCCTAGACGGCTACACCTTC. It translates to CASSAETLDGYTF.

The CDR3 bases are TGCAGTGCTAGAGAACGGGACCGGAACTATGGCTACACCTTC. Its translation: CSARERDRNYGYTF. J is TRBJ1-2 and V is TRBV20-1, with D perhaps matching TRBD1 (5 bases). CDR1 is DFQATT and CDR2 is SNEGSKA in the germline V gene (reference sequence). CDR3 length equals 14 residues. With 0 bases removed from V and 2 bases from J, the gap between germline ends came to 10 bases.

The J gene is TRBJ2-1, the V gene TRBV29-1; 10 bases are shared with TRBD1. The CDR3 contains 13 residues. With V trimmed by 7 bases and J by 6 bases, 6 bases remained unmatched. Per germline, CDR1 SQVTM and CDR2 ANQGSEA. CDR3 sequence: CSASGTGANEQFF. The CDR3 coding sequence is TGCAGCGCCTCCGGGACAGGGGCCAATGAGCAGTTCTTC.

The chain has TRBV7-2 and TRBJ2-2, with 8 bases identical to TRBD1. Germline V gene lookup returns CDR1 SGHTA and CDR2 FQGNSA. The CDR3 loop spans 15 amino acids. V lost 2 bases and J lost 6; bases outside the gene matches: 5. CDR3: CASSLPQGDAGELFF. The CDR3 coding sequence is TGTGCCAGCAGCTTACCACAGGGGGACGCCGGGGAGCTGTTTTTT.

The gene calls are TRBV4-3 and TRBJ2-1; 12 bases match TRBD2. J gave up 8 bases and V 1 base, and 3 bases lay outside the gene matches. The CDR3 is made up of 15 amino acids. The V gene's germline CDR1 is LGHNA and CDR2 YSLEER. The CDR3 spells CASSQGLAGVYEQFF. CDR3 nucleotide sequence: TGCGCCAGCAGCCAAGGACTAGCGGGAGTGTATGAGCAGTTCTTC.